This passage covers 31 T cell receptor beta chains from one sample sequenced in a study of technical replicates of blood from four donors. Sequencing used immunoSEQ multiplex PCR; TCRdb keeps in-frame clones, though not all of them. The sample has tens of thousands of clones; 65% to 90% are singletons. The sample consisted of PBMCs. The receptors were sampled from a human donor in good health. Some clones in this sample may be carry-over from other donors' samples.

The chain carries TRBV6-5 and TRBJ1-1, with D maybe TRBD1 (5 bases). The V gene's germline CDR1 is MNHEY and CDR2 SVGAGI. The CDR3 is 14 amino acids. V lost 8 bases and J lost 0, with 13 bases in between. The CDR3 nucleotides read TGTGCCAGCGGTTCCCCAGGGTTGAACACTGAAGCTTTCTTT. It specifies CASGSPGLNTEAFF.

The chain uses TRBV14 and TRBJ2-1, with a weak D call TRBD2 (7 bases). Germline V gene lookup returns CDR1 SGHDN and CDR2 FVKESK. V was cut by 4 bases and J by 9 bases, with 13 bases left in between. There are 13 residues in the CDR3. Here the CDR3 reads CASSRRGGGEQFF. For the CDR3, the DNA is TGTGCCAGCAGCCGAAGGGGAGGGGGTGAGCAGTTCTTC.

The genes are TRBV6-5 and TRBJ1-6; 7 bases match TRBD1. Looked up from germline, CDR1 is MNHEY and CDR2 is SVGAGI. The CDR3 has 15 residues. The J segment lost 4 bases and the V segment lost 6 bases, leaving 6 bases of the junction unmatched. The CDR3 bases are TGTGCCAGCAGCCCTACACAGGGGTATAATTCACCCCTCCACTTT. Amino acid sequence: CASSPTQGYNSPLHF.

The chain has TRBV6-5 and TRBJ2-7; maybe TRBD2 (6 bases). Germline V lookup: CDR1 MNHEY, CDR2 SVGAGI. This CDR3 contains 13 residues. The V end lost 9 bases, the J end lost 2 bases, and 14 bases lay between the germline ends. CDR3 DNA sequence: TGTGCCAGTCGGCGCGGGAAGGCCTACGAGCAGTACTTC. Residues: CASRRGKAYEQYF.

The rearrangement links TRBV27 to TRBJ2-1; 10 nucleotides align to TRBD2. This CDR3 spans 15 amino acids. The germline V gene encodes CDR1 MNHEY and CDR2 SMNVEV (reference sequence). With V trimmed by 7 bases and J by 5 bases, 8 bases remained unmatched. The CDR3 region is CASTPLAGVDNEQFF. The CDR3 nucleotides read TGTGCCAGCACCCCCCTAGCGGGAGTCGACAATGAGCAGTTCTTC.

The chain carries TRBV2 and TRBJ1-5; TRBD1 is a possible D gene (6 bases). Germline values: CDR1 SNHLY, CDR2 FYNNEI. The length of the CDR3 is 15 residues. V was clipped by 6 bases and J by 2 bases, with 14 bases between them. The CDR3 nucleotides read TGTGCCAGCAGCCAACAGGGAGTTGGCAATCAGCCCCAGCATTTT. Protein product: CASSQQGVGNQPQHF.

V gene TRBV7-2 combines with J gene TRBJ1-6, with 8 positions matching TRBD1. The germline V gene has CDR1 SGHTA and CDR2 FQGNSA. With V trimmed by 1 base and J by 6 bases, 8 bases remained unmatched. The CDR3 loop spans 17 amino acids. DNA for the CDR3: TGTGCCAGCAGCTTAGGAGGGGCAGGGGGCTCTAATTCACCCCTCCACTTT. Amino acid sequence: CASSLGGAGGSNSPLHF.

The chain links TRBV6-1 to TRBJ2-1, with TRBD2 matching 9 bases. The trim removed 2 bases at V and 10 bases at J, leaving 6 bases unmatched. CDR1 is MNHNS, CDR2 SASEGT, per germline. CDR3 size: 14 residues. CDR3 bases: TGTGCCAGCAGTGAATTGGTAACTAGCGGGGAGCAGTTCTTC. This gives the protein CASSELVTSGEQFF.

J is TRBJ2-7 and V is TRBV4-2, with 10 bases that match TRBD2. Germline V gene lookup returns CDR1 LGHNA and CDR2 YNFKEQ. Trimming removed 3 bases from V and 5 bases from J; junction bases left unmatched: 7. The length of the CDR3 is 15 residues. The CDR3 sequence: CASSHKAGGPDEQYF. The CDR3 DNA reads TGTGCCAGCAGCCATAAAGCGGGAGGGCCCGACGAGCAGTACTTC.

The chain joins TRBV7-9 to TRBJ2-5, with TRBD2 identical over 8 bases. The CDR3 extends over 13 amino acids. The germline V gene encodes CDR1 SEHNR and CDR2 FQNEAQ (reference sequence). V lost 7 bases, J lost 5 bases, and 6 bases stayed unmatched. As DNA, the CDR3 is TGTGCCAGCACCATGGGCGGGAGGGAGACCCAGTACTTC. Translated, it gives CASTMGGRETQYF.

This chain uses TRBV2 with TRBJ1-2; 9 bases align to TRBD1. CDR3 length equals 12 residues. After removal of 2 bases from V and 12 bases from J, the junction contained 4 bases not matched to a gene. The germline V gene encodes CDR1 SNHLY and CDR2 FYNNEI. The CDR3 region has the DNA TGTGCCAGCAGTGAATTGGGACAGGGTGACACCTTC. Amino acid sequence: CASSELGQGDTF.

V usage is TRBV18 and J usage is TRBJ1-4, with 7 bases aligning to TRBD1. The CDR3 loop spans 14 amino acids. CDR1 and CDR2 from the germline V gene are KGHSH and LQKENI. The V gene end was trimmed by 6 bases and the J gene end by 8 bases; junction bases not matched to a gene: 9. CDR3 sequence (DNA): TGTGCCAGCTCCCCTGACAGGGAGGAGGAAAAACTGTTTTTT. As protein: CASSPDREEEKLFF.

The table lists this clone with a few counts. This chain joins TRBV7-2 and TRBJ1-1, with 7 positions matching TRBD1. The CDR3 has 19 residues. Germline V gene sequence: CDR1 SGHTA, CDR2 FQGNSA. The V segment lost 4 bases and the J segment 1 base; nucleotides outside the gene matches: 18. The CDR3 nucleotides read TGTGCCAGCAGCTCCCCGGGTGGGACAGTAAAAAGGCAGAACACTGAAGCTTTCTTT. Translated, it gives CASSSPGGTVKRQNTEAFF.

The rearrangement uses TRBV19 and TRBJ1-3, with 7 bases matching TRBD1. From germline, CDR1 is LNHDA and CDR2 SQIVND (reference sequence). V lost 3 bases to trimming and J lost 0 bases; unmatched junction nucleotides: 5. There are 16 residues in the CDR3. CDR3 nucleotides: TGTGCCAGTAGTATCATGGGACAGAACTCTGGAAACACCATATATTTT. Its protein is CASSIMGQNSGNTIYF.

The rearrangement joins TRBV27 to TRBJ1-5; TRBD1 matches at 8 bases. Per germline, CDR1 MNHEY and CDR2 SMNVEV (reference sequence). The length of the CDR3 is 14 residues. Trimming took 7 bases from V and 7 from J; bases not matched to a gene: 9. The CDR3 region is CASKPPGGAQPQHF. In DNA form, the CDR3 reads TGTGCCAGCAAACCCCCAGGGGGCGCCCAGCCCCAGCATTTT.

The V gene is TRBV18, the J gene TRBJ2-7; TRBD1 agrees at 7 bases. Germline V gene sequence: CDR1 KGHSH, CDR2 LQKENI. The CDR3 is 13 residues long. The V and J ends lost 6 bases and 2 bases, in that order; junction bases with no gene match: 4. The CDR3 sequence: CASSSGTAYEQYF. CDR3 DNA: TGTGCCAGCTCGTCCGGGACAGCCTACGAGCAGTACTTC. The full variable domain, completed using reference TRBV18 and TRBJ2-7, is NAGVMQNPRHLVRRRGQEARLRCSPMKGHSHVYWYRQLPEEGLKFMVYLQKENIIDESGMPKERFSAEFPKEGPSILRIQQVVRGDSAAYFCASSSGTAYEQYFGPGTRLTVT.

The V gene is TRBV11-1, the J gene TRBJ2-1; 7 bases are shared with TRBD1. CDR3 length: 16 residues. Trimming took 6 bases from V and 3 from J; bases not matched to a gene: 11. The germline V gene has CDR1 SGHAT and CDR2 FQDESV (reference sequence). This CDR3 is CASSLSWTGFYNEQFF. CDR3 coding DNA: TGTGCCAGCAGTCTTAGTTGGACAGGCTTCTACAATGAGCAGTTCTTC.

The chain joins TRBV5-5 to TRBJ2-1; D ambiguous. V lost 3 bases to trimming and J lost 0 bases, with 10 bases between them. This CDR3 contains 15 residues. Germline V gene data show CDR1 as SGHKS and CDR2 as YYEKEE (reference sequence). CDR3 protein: CASSYALSSYNEQFF. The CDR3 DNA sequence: TGTGCCAGCAGCTACGCCTTGAGCTCCTACAATGAGCAGTTCTTC.

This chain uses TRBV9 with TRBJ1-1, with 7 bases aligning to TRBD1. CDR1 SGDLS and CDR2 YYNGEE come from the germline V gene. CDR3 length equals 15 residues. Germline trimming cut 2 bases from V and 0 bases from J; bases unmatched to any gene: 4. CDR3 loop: CASSVPRGLNTEAFF. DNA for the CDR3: TGTGCCAGCAGCGTCCCCAGGGGGTTGAACACTGAAGCTTTCTTT.

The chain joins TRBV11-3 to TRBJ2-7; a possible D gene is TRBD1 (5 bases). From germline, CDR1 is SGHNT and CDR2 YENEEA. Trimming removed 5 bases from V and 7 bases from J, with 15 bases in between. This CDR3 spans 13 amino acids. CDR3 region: CASSPQALGEQYF. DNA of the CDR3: TGTGCCAGCAGCCCACAGGCCCTTGGGGAGCAGTACTTC.

Here the CDR3 reads CASSSHRGEETQYF. DNA for the CDR3: TGTGCCAGCAGCTCCCATCGGGGAGAAGAGACCCAGTACTTC. The V and J genes are TRBV2 and TRBJ2-5; tentative D call: TRBD2 (5 bases). This CDR3 region has 14 residues. Germline V lookup: CDR1 SNHLY, CDR2 FYNNEI. V lost 6 bases and J 3 bases, leaving 14 bases between the germline ends. Full variable domain (missing parts from reference TRBV2 and TRBJ2-5): EPEVTQTPSHQVTQMGQEVILRCVPISNHLYFYWYRQILGQKVEFLVSFYNNEISEKSEIFDDQFSVERPDGSNFTLKIRSTKLEDSAMYFCASSSHRGEETQYFGPGTRLLVL.

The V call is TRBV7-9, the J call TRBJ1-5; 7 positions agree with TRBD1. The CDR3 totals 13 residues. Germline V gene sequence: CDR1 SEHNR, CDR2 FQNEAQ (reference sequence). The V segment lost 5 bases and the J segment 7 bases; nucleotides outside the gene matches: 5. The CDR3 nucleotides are TGTGCCAGCAGCACAGGGGTGGCACAGCCCCAGCATTTT. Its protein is CASSTGVAQPQHF.

The CDR3 region has the DNA TGCGCCAGCAGCCAAGGAGCAGGGGGCAACACCGGGGAGCTGTTTTTT. Its translation is CASSQGAGGNTGELFF. This chain joins TRBV4-1 and TRBJ2-2, with TRBD1 identical over 8 bases. Losses at the gene ends were 1 base for V and 2 bases for J; bases not matched to a gene: 3. Germline CDR1 MGHRA, CDR2 YSYEKL. This CDR3 spans 16 amino acids.

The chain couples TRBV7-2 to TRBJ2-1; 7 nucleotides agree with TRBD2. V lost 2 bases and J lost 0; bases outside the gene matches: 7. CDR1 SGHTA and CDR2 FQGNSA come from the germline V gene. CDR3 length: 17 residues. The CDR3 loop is CASSLLASGSSYNEQFF. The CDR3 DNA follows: TGTGCCAGCAGCTTATTGGCTAGCGGAAGCTCCTACAATGAGCAGTTCTTC. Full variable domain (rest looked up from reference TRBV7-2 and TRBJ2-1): GAGVSQSPSNKVTEKGKDVELRCDPISGHTALYWYRQSLGQGLEFLIYFQGNSAPDKSGLPSDRFSAERTGGSVSTLTIQRTQQEDSAVYLCASSLLASGSSYNEQFFGPGTRLTVL.

CDR3 region: CASSPADSSYNSPLHF. The CDR3 bases are TGTGCCAGCAGCCCGGCGGACAGCTCCTATAATTCACCCCTCCACTTT. This chain links TRBV4-2 with TRBJ1-6; possible D gene TRBD1, 6 bases. This CDR3 has 16 residues. CDR1 and CDR2 from the germline V gene are LGHNA and YNFKEQ. V was shortened by 4 bases and J by 0 bases, with 10 bases between the two germline ends.

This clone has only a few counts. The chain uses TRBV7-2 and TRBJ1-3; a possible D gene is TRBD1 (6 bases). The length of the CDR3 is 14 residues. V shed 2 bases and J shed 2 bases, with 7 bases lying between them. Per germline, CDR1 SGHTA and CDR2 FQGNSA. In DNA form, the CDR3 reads TGTGCCAGCAGCTTATCAGGGGCTGGAAACACCATATATTTT. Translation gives CASSLSGAGNTIYF.

The CDR3 DNA reads TGTGCCAGCAGCTTAAGCTCAACGGCAGGGATTGAGCAGTTCTTC. Protein product: CASSLSSTAGIEQFF. The rearrangement joins TRBV7-6 to TRBJ2-1, with D tentatively TRBD1 (5 bases). V lost 2 bases and J lost 9, with 17 bases in between. Germline CDR1 SGHVS, CDR2 FNYEAQ. The CDR3 covers 15 residues.

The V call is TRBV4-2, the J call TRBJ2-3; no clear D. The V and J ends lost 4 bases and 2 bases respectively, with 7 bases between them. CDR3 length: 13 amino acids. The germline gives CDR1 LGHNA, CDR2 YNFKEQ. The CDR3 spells CASSLLSTDTQYF. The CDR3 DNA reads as TGTGCCAGCAGCCTCCTCTCCACAGATACGCAGTATTTT.

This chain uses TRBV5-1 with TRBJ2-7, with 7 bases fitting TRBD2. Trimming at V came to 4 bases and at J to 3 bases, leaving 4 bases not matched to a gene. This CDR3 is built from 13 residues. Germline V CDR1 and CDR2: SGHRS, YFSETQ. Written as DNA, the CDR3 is TGCGCCAGCAGCCGACTAGCAGACTACGAGCAGTACTTC. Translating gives CASSRLADYEQYF.

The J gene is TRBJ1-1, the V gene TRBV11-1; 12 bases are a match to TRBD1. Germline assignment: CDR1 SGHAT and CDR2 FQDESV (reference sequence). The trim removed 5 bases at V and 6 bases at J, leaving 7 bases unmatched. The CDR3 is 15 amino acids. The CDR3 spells CASSPEGQGAPEAFF. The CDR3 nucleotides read TGTGCCAGCAGCCCTGAGGGACAGGGGGCCCCTGAAGCTTTCTTT.

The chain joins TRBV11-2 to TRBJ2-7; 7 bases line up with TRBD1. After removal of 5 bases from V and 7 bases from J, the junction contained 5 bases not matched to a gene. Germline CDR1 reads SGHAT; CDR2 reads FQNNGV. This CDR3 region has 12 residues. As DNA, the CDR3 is TGTGCCAGCAGCCAGACAGGGTGGGAGCAGTACTTC. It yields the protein CASSQTGWEQYF. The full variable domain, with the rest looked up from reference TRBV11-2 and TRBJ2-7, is EAGVAQSPRYKIIEKRQSVAFWCNPISGHATLYWYQQILGQGPKLLIQFQNNGVVDDSQLPKDRFSAERLKGVDSTLKIQPAKLEDSAVYLCASSQTGWEQYFGPGTRLTVT.